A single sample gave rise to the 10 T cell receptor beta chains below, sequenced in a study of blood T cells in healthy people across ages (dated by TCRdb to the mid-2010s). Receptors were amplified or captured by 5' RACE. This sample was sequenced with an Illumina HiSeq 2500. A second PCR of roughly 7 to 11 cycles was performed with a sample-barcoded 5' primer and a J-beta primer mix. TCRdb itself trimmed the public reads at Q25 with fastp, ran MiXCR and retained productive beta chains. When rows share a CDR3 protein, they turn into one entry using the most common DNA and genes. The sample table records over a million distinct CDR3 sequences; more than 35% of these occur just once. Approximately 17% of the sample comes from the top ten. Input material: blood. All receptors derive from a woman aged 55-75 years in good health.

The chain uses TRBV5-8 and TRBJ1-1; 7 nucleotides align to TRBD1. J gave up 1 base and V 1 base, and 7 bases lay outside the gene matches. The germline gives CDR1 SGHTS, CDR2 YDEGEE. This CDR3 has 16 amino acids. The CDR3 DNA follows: TGTGCCAGCAGCTTGTTCGCCAGGGGGACGAACACTGAAGCTTTCTTT. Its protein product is CASSLFARGTNTEAFF.

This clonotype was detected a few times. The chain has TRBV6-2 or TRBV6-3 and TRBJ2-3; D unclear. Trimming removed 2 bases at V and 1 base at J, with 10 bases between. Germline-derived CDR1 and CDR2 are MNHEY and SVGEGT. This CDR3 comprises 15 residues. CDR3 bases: TGTGCCAGCAGTTACCCAGTTGGAGGCACAGATACGCAGTATTTT. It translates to CASSYPVGGTDTQYF.

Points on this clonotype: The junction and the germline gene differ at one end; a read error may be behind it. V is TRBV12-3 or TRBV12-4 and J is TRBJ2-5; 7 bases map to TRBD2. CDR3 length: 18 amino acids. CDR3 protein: CASGFSLGGSGFLETQYF. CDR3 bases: TGTGCCAGCGGTTTCAGTCTCGGCGGGAGCGGATTTTTGGAGACCCAGTACTTC.

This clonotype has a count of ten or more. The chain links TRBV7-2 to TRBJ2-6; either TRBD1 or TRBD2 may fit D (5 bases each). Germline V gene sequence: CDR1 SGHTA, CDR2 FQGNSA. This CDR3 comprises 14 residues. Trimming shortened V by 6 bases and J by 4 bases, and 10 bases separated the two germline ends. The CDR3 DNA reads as TGTGCCAGCAGATCCGGGACCGGGGCCAACGTCCTGACTTTC. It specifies CASRSGTGANVLTF.

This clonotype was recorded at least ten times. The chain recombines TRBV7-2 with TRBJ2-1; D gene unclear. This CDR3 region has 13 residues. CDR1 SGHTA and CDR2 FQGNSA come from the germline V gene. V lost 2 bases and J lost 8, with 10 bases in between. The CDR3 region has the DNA TGTGCCAGCAGCTTACCCCCTAGGGATGAGCAGTTCTTC. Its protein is CASSLPPRDEQFF.

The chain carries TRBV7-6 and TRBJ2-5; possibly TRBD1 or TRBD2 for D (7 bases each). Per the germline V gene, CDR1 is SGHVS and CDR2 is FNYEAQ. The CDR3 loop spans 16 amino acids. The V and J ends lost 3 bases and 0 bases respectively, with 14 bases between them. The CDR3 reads CASSFYRGGYQETQYF. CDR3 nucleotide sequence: TGTGCCAGCAGCTTTTACAGGGGAGGGTACCAAGAGACCCAGTACTTC. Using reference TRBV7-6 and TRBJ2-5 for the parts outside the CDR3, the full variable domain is GAGVSQSPRYKVTKRGQDVALRCDPISGHVSLYWYRQALGQGPEFLTYFNYEAQQDKSGLPNDRFSAERPEGSISTLTIQRTEQRDSAMYRCASSFYRGGYQETQYFGPGTRLLVL.

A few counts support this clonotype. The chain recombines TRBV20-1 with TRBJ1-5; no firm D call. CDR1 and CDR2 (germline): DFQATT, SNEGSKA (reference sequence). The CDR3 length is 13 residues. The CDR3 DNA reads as TGCAGCGTACCCTCCGGTGGGAGTCAGCCCCAGCATTTT. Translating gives CSVPSGGSQPQHF.

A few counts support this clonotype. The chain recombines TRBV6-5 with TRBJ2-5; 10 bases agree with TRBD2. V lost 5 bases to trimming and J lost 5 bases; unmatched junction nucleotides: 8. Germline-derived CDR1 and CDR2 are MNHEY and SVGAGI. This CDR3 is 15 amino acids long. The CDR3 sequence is CASSPAGGNSETQYF. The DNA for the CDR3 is TGTGCCAGCAGTCCAGCGGGAGGGAATTCTGAGACCCAGTACTTC.

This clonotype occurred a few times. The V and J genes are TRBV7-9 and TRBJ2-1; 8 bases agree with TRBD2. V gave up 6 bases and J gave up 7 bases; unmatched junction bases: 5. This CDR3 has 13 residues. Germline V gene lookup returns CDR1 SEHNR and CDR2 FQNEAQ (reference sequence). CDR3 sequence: CASRAGGSNEQFF. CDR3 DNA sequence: TGTGCCAGCAGGGCGGGGGGTTCAAATGAGCAGTTCTTC.

CDR3 in amino acids: CASSLMERADNEQFF. In nucleotides, the CDR3 is TGTGCCAGCAGCCTAATGGAGCGGGCCGACAATGAGCAGTTCTTC. The gene calls are TRBV13 and TRBJ2-1; maybe TRBD2 (6 bases). The germline gives CDR1 PRHDT, CDR2 FYEKMQ (reference sequence). V shed 5 bases and J shed 5 bases, with 16 bases lying between them. The CDR3 spans 15 residues.